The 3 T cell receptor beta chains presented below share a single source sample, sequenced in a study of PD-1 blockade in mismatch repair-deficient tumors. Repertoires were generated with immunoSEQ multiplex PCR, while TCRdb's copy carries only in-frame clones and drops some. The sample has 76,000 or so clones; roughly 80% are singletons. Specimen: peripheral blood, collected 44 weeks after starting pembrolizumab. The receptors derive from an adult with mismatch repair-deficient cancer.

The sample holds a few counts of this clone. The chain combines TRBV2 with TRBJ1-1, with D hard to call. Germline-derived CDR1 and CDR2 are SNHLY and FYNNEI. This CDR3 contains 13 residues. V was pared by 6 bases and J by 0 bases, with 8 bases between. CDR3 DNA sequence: TGTGCCAGCAGGGCGGAAATGAACACTGAAGCTTTCTTT. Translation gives CASRAEMNTEAFF.

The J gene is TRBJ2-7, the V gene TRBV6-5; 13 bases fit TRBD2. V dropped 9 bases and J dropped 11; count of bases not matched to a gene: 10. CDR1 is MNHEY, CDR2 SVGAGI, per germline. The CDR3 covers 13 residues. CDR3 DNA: TGTGCCAGTCTCGGGACTAGCGGGAATCGGGAGTACTTC. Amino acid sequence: CASLGTSGNREYF.

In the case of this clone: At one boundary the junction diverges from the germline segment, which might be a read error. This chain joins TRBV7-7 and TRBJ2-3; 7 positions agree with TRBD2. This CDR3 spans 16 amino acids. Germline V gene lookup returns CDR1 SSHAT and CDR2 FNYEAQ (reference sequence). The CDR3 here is CASSLAAGPPGDTQYF. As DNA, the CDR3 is TGTGCTAGCAGCTTAGCAGCGGGACCTCCAGGAGATACGCAGTATTTT.